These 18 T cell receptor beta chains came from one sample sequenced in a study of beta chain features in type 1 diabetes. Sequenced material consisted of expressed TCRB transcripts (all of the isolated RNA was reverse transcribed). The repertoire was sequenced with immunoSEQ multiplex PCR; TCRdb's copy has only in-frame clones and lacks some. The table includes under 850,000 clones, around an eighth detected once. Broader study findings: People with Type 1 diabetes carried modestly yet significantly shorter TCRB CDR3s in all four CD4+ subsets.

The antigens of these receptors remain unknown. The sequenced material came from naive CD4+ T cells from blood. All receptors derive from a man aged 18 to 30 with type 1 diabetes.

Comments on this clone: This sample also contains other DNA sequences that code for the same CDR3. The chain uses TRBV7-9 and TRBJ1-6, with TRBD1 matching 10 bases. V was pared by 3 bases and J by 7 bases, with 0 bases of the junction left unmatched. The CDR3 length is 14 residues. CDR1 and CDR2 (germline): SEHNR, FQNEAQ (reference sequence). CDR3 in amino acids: CASSLDRGNSPLHF. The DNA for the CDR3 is TGTGCCAGCAGCTTGGACAGGGGGAATTCACCCCTCCACTTT. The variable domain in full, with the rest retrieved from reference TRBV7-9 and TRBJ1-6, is DTGVSQNPRHKITKRGQNVTFRCDPISEHNRLYWYRQTLGQGPEFLTYFQNEAQLEKSRLLSDRFSAERPKGSFSTLEIQRTEQGDSAMYLCASSLDRGNSPLHFGNGTRLTVT.

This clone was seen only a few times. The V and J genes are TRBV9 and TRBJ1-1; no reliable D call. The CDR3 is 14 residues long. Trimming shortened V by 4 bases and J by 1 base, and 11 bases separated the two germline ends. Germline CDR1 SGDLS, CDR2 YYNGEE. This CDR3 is CASSPSRGNTEAFF. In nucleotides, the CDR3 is TGTGCCAGCAGCCCTAGCCGAGGGAACACTGAAGCTTTCTTT.

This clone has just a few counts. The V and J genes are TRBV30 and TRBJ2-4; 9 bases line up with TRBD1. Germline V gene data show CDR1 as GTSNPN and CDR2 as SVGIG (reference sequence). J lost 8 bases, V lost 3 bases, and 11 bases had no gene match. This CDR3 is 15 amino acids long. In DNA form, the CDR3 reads TGTGCCTGGAGGGGTAGAGGACAGGGGATTTACATTCAGTACTTC. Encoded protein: CAWRGRGQGIYIQYF.

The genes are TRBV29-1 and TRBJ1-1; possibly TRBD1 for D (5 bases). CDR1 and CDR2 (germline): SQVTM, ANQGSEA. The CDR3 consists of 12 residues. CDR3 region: CNARDGNTEAFF. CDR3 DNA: TGCAACGCAAGGGACGGGAACACTGAAGCTTTCTTT.

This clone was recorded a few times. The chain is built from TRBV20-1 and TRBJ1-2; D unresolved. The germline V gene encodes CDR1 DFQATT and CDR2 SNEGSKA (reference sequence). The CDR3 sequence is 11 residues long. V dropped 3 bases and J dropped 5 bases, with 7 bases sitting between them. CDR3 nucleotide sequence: TGCAGTGCTAGTAGCGGATATGGCTACACCTTC. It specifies CSASSGYGYTF.

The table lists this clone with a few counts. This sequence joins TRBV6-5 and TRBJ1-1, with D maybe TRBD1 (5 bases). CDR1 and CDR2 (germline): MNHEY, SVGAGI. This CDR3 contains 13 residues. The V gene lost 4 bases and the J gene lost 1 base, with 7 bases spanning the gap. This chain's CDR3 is CASSFTGNTEAFF. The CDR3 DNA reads TGTGCCAGCAGTTTCACAGGGAACACTGAAGCTTTCTTT.

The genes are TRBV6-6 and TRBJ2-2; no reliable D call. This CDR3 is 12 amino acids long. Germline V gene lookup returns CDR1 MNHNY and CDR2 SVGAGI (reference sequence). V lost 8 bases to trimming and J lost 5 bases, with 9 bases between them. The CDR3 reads CASRRGTGELFF. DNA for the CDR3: TGTGCCAGCCGACGAGGAACCGGGGAGCTGTTTTTT.

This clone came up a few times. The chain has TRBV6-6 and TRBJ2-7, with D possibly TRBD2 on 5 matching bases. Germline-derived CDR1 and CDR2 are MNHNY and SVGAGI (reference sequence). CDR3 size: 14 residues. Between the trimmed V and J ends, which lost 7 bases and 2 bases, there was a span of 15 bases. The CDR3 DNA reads TGTGCCAGCACAGCGGCCGGCAGTGCCTACGAGCAGTACTTC. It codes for CASTAAGSAYEQYF.

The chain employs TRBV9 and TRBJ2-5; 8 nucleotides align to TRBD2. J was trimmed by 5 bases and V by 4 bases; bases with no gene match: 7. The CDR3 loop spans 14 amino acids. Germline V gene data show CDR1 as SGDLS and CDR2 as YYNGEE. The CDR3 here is CASSPRTSTETQYF. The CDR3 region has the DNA TGTGCCAGCAGCCCTCGGACTAGCACCGAGACCCAGTACTTC.

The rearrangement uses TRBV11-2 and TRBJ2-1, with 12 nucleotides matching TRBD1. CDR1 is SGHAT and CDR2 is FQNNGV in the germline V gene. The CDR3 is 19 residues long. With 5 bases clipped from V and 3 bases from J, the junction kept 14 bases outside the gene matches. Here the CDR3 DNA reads TGTGCCAGCAGCCCGGGGACAGGGGGCTTTTTGGGGTACTACAATGAGCAGTTCTTC. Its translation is CASSPGTGGFLGYYNEQFF.

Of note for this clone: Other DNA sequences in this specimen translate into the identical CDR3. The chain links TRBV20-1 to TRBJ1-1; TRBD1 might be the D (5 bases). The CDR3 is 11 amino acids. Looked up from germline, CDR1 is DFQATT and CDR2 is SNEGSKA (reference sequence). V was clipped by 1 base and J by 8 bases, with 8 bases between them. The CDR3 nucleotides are TGCAGTGCTAGAGGTGGGGCAGAAGCTTTCTTT. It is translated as CSARGGAEAFF.

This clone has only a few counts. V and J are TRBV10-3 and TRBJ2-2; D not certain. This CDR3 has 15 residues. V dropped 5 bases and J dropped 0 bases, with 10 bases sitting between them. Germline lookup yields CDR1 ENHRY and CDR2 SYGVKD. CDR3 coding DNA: TGTGCCATCAGTCAGACTGAGGCGAACACCGGGGAGCTGTTTTTT. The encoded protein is CAISQTEANTGELFF.

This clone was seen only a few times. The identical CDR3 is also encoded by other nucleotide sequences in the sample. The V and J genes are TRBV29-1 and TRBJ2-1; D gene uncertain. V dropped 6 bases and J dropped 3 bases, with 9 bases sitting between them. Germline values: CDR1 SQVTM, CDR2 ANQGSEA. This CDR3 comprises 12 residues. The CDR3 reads CSVGLSYNEQFF. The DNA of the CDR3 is TGCAGCGTGGGCCTCAGCTACAATGAGCAGTTCTTC.

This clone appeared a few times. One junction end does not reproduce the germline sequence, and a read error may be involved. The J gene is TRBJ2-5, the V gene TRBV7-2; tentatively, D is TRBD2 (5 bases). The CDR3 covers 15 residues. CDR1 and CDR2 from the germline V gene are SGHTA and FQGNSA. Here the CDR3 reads CASSLAYPPQETQYF. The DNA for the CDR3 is TGTGCCAGCAGCCTAGCTTATCCCCCCCAAGAGACCCAGTACTTC.

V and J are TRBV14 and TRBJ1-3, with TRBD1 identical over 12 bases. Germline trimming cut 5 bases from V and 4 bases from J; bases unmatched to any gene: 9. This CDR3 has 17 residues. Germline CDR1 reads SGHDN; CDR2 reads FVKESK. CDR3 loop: CASSSGTGGDLGNTIYF. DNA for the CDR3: TGTGCCAGCAGCTCAGGGACAGGGGGCGACCTCGGAAACACCATATATTTT. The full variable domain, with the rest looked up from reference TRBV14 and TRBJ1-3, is EAGVTQFPSHSVIEKGQTVTLRCDPISGHDNLYWYRRVMGKEIKFLLHFVKESKQDESGMPNNRFLAERTGGTYSTLKVQPAELEDSGVYFCASSSGTGGDLGNTIYFGEGSWLTVV.

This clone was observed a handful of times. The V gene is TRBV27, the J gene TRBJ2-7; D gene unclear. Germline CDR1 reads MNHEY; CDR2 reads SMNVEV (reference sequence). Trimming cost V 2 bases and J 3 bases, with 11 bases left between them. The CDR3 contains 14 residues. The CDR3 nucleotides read TGTGCCAGCAGTTTAGGGCTAAGGATCTACGAGCAGTACTTC. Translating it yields CASSLGLRIYEQYF.

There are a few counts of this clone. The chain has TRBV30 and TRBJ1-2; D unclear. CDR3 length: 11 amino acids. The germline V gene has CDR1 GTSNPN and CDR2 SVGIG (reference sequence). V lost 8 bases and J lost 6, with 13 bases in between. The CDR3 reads CARSGEDGYTF. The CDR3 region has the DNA TGTGCCCGCTCCGGGGAGGATGGCTACACCTTC.

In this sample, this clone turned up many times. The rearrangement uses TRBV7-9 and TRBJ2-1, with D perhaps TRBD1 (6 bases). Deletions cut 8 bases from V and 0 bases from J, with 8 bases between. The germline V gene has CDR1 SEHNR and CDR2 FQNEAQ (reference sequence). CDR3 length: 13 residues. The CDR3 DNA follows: TGTGCCAGCGACAGGAGCTCCTACAATGAGCAGTTCTTC. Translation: CASDRSSYNEQFF.